The 15 T cell receptor beta chains given below trace back to one sample, sequenced in a study of blood T cells in healthy people across ages. Then a second PCR, running roughly 6 to 11 cycles, was carried out with a sample-barcoded 5' primer and a J-beta primer mix. TCRdb reanalysed the 5' RACE reads using MiXCR and keeps one entry per CDR3 protein. Of 1.4 million or so distinct CDR3 sequences in the sample, approximately 43% are singletons; the top ten hold more than 4%. Sequencing was carried out using blood. The receptor set was obtained from a young woman in good health.

This clonotype turned up a few times. The rearrangement links TRBV6-2 or TRBV6-3 to TRBJ1-1; D remains ambiguous. Looked up from germline, CDR1 is MNHEY and CDR2 is SVGEGT. Trimming took off 2 bases at V and 3 bases at J, with 7 bases between the two ends. CDR3 length: 13 amino acids. The CDR3 sequence is CASSYIGYTEAFF. The CDR3 DNA reads TGTGCCAGCAGTTACATAGGGTACACTGAAGCTTTCTTT.

The V gene is TRBV20-1, the J gene TRBJ1-2, with a tentative D call TRBD1 (5 bases). Per germline, CDR1 DFQATT and CDR2 SNEGSKA (reference sequence). The CDR3 contains 14 residues. The chain's CDR3 is CSIPWDGSNYGYTF. CDR3 bases: TGCAGCATCCCGTGGGACGGGTCTAACTATGGCTACACCTTC.

This clonotype occurred a few times. The gene calls are TRBV28 and TRBJ2-7, with 7 bases aligning to TRBD2. Germline V lookup: CDR1 MDHEN, CDR2 SYDVKM. The CDR3 contains 12 residues. Trimming at V came to 7 bases and at J to 6 bases, leaving 6 bases not matched to a gene. The CDR3 region is CASTMGGSEQYF. As DNA, the CDR3 is TGTGCCAGCACCATGGGAGGGTCCGAGCAGTACTTC.

This clonotype has a handful of counts. The J gene is TRBJ2-7, the V gene TRBV29-1; no clear D gene. This CDR3 comprises 13 residues. Between the trimmed V and J ends, which lost 4 bases and 1 base, there was a span of 11 bases. From germline, CDR1 is SQVTM and CDR2 ANQGSEA. Here the CDR3 reads CSVVSRASYEQYF. The CDR3 DNA reads TGCAGCGTTGTCAGTAGGGCGTCCTACGAGCAGTACTTC.

Only a few counts were recorded for this clonotype. The rearrangement joins TRBV11-2 to TRBJ1-1; weak D call: TRBD1 (5 bases). Germline V lookup: CDR1 SGHAT, CDR2 FQNNGV. The V and J ends lost 5 bases and 13 bases respectively, with 23 bases between them. The CDR3 is made up of 14 amino acids. CDR3: CASSMDRGPRLIFF. In nucleotides, the CDR3 is TGTGCCAGCAGCATGGATAGGGGACCCCGGCTTATTTTCTTT.

This clonotype turned up a few times. CDR3 in DNA: TGTGCCAGCAGTCCCAGCAGCGGGTATAATTCACCCCTCCACTTT. This gives the protein CASSPSSGYNSPLHF. This chain connects TRBV27 to TRBJ1-6; D is unclear. The germline CDR1 and CDR2 sequences are MNHEY and SMNVEV (reference sequence). Trimming pared 5 bases from V and 4 bases from J, leaving 12 bases between. This CDR3 spans 15 amino acids.

A few counts support this clonotype. The chain employs TRBV7-9 and TRBJ2-2, with a possible D match to TRBD1 (6 bases). Per the germline V gene, CDR1 is SEHNR and CDR2 is FQNEAQ (reference sequence). This CDR3 is built from 16 residues. Trimming cost V 5 bases and J 7 bases, with 20 bases left between them. The CDR3 nucleotides are TGTGCCAGCAGCCAAACCAGGGGAAGGCCCAACGGGGAGCTGTTTTTT. It codes for CASSQTRGRPNGELFF. The full variable domain, with the rest looked up from reference TRBV7-9 and TRBJ2-2, is DTGVSQNPRHKITKRGQNVTFRCDPISEHNRLYWYRQTLGQGPEFLTYFQNEAQLEKSRLLSDRFSAERPKGSFSTLEIQRTEQGDSAMYLCASSQTRGRPNGELFFGEGSRLTVL.

This clonotype was observed a handful of times. The chain carries TRBV3-1 and TRBJ1-4; 9 positions match TRBD1. This CDR3 spans 15 amino acids. The trim removed 3 bases at V and 4 bases at J, leaving 3 bases unmatched. Germline V lookup: CDR1 LGHDT, CDR2 YNNKEL (reference sequence). CDR3 amino acids: CASSHGDRDNEKLFF. The CDR3 region has the DNA TGTGCCAGCAGCCATGGGGACAGGGATAATGAAAAACTGTTTTTT.

V usage is TRBV4-3 and J usage is TRBJ1-1; 8 positions match TRBD1. CDR3 length: 15 residues. Losses at the gene ends were 4 bases for V and 8 bases for J; bases not matched to a gene: 12. The germline V gene has CDR1 LGHNA and CDR2 YSLEER. The CDR3 loop is CASSRRLDRDSEAFF. The CDR3 bases are TGCGCCAGCAGCCGACGCCTGGACAGGGATTCGGAAGCTTTCTTT.

The chain couples TRBV29-1 to TRBJ1-3; D not resolved. Germline CDR1 reads SQVTM; CDR2 reads ANQGSEA. Trimming took 4 bases from V and 0 from J, leaving 7 bases between them. This CDR3 has 13 amino acids. CDR3 in amino acids: CSVGGLSGNTIYF. The CDR3 DNA is TGCAGCGTTGGCGGGCTCTCTGGAAACACCATATATTTT.

The chain uses TRBV11-2 and TRBJ2-1; D may be TRBD2 (5 bases). Trimming took 0 bases from V and 12 from J, leaving 15 bases between them. The length of the CDR3 is 14 residues. Germline lookup yields CDR1 SGHAT and CDR2 FQNNGV. CDR3 sequence (DNA): TGTGCCAGCAGCTTAGATCCCCAGTTCGGAGGGCAGTTCTTC. It yields the protein CASSLDPQFGGQFF. The full variable domain, in which reference TRBV11-2 and TRBJ2-1 provide the parts outside the CDR3, is EAGVAQSPRYKIIEKRQSVAFWCNPISGHATLYWYQQILGQGPKLLIQFQNNGVVDDSQLPKDRFSAERLKGVDSTLKIQPAKLEDSAVYLCASSLDPQFGGQFFGPGTRLTVL.

This clonotype was observed once. This rearrangement joins TRBV4-1 to TRBJ1-2; perhaps TRBD1 as D (5 bases). The V end was cut by 1 base, the J end by 8 bases, with 14 bases between. The CDR3 extends over 14 amino acids. CDR1 is MGHRA and CDR2 is YSYEKL in the germline V gene. The CDR3 region has the DNA TGCGCCAGCAGCCAAGGGGGCGTGACGGGGGGCTACACCTTC. Its protein is CASSQGGVTGGYTF.

This rearrangement joins TRBV20-1 to TRBJ2-3; D remains unclear. Germline CDR1 and CDR2: DFQATT and SNEGSKA (reference sequence). The length of the CDR3 is 11 residues. Trimming stripped 5 bases from V and 2 bases from J, with 5 bases between. The CDR3: CSAPFTDTQYF. CDR3 DNA sequence: TGCAGTGCTCCCTTCACAGATACGCAGTATTTT.

This clonotype was observed a few times. In DNA form, the CDR3 reads TGTGCCAGCAGGGCAAGAGGTCTAGCGAACACCGGGGAGCTGTTTTTT. The encoded protein is CASRARGLANTGELFF. The rearrangement uses TRBV7-3 and TRBJ2-2, with unresolved D. CDR3 length: 16 amino acids. Trimming stripped 6 bases from V and 0 bases from J, with 14 bases between. Germline V gene lookup returns CDR1 SGHTA and CDR2 FQGTGA.

The rearrangement links TRBV28 to TRBJ1-2, with D hard to call. Trimming pared 3 bases from V and 5 bases from J, leaving 13 bases between. In germline, CDR1 is MDHEN, CDR2 SYDVKM. This CDR3 has 14 amino acids. CDR3 protein: CASSLGLLPYGYTF. The CDR3 coding sequence is TGTGCCAGCAGTTTGGGTCTACTACCGTATGGCTACACCTTC.